The T cell receptor beta chain described here comes from a study of cytomegalovirus exposure and HLA in healthy donors. Study observations and caveats: Most TCR beta V segments were productive about 87% or about 30% of the time in an earlier analysis. HLA-A and HLA-B allele assignments for most subjects were reportedly predicted accurately using TCR beta sequences. According to a later analysis, donors in an Asian-associated ancestry cluster reportedly had fewer N-insertions than the roughly 630-donor mean. TCR sequences were mostly rare, though some public TCRs occurred in many donors.

PCR was performed using 60 Vbeta and 13 Jbeta primers. Profiling relied on immunoSEQ multiplex PCR, and the TCRdb table lists in-frame clones only, not all of them. The sample records around 150,000 clones, more than 70% being singletons. With 3 bases removed from V and 1 base from J, the gap between germline ends came to 6 bases. This CDR3 has 13 amino acids. The germline CDR1 and CDR2 sequences are SGHTA and FQGNSA. About this clone itself: The antigen remains unidentified.

The source of this sequence is a woman between 35 and 50 years old in good health and CMV-seropositive. This chain uses TRBV7-2 with TRBJ1-1, with D hard to call. The sample was PBMCs. The CDR3 reads CASSFIPNTEAFF. CDR3 DNA: TGTGCCAGCAGCTTTATCCCGAACACTGAAGCTTTCTTT.